This is a list of T cell receptor beta chains from one sample in a study of post-analysis software for immune sequencing data. Using its own MiXCR run on the PCR reads, TCRdb lists one record per CDR3 protein. The repertoire has 400,000 to 500,000 distinct CDR3 sequences, 30% to 40% of them found once; the top ten carry less than 10%. The sequenced sample consisted of blood. All receptors derive from a girl aged 2 to 10 with multiple sclerosis. Each CDR3 is given with its conserved first and last residue. The D gene is left open where the match is weak. Size values are once, few and many counts, or a class for expanded clones, and some rows have none.

D	J	V	size	length	CDR3	DNA
TRBD2	TRBJ2-1	TRBV20-1	-	16	CSARGASGGARSEQFF	TGCAGTGCTCGAGGCGCTAGCGGGGGGGCCAGGAGTGAGCAGTTCTTC
-	TRBJ2-7	TRBV20-1	-	15	CSAPQLDSFTYEQYF	TGCAGTGCCCCGCAATTAGACAGTTTTACCTACGAGCAGTACTTC
-	TRBJ2-3	TRBV5-6	many	14	CASSLGRGTDTQYF	TGTGCCAGCAGCCTCGGCCGGGGCACAGATACGCAGTATTTT
TRBD1	TRBJ1-2	TRBV20-1	-	15	CSAAPGTGVIYGYTF	TGCAGTGCTGCCCCCGGGACAGGGGTTATCTATGGCTACACCTTC
TRBD1	TRBJ2-7	TRBV6-2/TRBV6-3	few	14	CASILGDRVYEQYF	TGTGCCAGCATCCTTGGGGACAGGGTCTACGAGCAGTACTTC
-	TRBJ1-5	TRBV6-5	-	15	CASSLTGPGNQPQHF	TGTGCCAGCAGTTTGACCGGGCCAGGTAATCAGCCCCAGCATTTT
-	TRBJ2-1	TRBV20-1	-	13	CSAVVSGQETQFF	TGCAGTGCCGTCGTTAGCGGCCAAGAGACCCAGTTCTTC
-	TRBJ2-1	TRBV27	few	12	CASSSERNEQFF	TGTGCCAGCAGCTCAGAGAGAAATGAGCAGTTCTTC
-	TRBJ1-2	TRBV12-3/TRBV12-4	-	13	CASSLGHRYGYTF	TGTGCCAGCAGTTTAGGGCATCGCTATGGCTACACCTTC
TRBD2	TRBJ2-7	TRBV3-1	-	13	CASSALPGGEQYF	TGTGCCAGCAGCGCCTTACCGGGAGGCGAGCAGTACTTC
TRBD2	TRBJ2-3	TRBV7-9	few	16	CASSPLAGYSTDTQYF	TGTGCCAGCAGTCCTCTAGCGGGCTATAGCACAGATACGCAGTATTTT
-	TRBJ1-2	TRBV5-1	once	16	CASSLGQGPGNYGYTF	TGCGCCAGCAGCTTGGGTCAGGGCCCAGGTAACTATGGCTACACCTTC
TRBD2	TRBJ2-7	TRBV10-3	few	14	CATHPSGAAYEQYF	TGTGCCACCCACCCTAGCGGGGCAGCCTACGAGCAGTACTTC
TRBD1	TRBJ1-1	TRBV12-3/TRBV12-4	-	14	CASSGQALNTEAFF	TGTGCCAGCAGTGGACAGGCATTGAACACTGAAGCTTTCTTT
TRBD1	TRBJ2-3	TRBV5-1	-	14	CASSLGGEADTQYF	TGCGCCAGCAGCTTAGGGGGCGAGGCAGATACGCAGTATTTT
-	TRBJ1-1	TRBV28	-	13	CASLKRLNTEAFF	TGTGCCAGCCTGAAAAGACTGAACACTGAAGCTTTCTTT
-	TRBJ2-2	TRBV6-5	few	16	CASSPPGGYDTGELFF	TGTGCCAGCAGCCCCCCCGGGGGATACGACACCGGGGAGCTGTTTTTT
-	TRBJ1-2	TRBV2	few	13	CASSLDSPYGYTF	TGTGCCAGCAGTTTGGACAGTCCCTATGGCTACACCTTC
TRBD1	TRBJ2-7	TRBV29-1	many	12	CSASTGQGEQYF	TGCAGCGCCTCGACAGGGCAAGGCGAGCAGTACTTC
-	TRBJ1-2	TRBV4-2	many	14	CASSWGPSNYGYTF	TGTGCCAGCAGTTGGGGCCCTTCTAACTATGGCTACACCTTC
-	TRBJ2-7	TRBV2	-	12	CASRLTSYEQYF	TGTGCCAGCAGACTAACTAGCTACGAGCAGTACTTC
-	TRBJ2-3	TRBV29-1	-	15	CSVAHERGDTDTQYF	TGCAGCGTTGCCCACGAACGGGGAGACACAGATACGCAGTATTTT
-	TRBJ1-1	TRBV12-3/TRBV12-4	-	10	CASSSSRAFF	TGTGCCAGCAGTTCATCTCGAGCTTTCTTT
-	TRBJ2-1	TRBV20-1	-	16	CSAPEVGRGSYNEQFF	TGCAGTGCTCCGGAGGTAGGGCGCGGCTCCTACAATGAGCAGTTCTTC
TRBD2	TRBJ2-1	TRBV9	few	17	CASSVALRLAGGDEQFF	TGTGCCAGCAGCGTAGCTCTCAGACTAGCGGGAGGCGATGAGCAGTTCTTC
-	TRBJ1-1	TRBV2	-	13	CASSGQLNTEAFF	TGTGCCAGCAGCGGACAGTTGAACACTGAAGCTTTCTTT
-	TRBJ2-7	TRBV29-1	-	14	CSVEGGQGIYEQYF	TGCAGCGTTGAAGGGGGCCAGGGGATCTACGAGCAGTACTTC
-	TRBJ2-6	TRBV7-6	-	16	CASSLGGSSGANVLTF	TGTGCCAGCAGCTTAGGAGGTAGCTCCGGGGCCAACGTCCTGACTTTC
TRBD2	TRBJ2-1	TRBV6-5	-	14	CTSSQTSGVGEQFF	TGTACCAGCAGTCAGACTAGCGGGGTCGGTGAGCAGTTCTTC
-	TRBJ2-1	TRBV29-1	-	13	CSVAPPLSDEQFF	TGCAGCGTTGCCCCGCCGCTTAGTGATGAGCAGTTCTTC
TRBD1	TRBJ1-1	TRBV6-5	few	14	CASVSDRANTEAFF	TGTGCCAGCGTTTCGGACAGGGCGAACACTGAAGCTTTCTTT
TRBD1	TRBJ1-2	TRBV3-1	-	15	CASSQETGGYYGYTF	TGTGCCAGCAGCCAAGAGACAGGGGGCTACTATGGCTACACCTTC
TRBD1	TRBJ1-4	TRBV5-1	few	15	CASSLGDREAEKLFF	TGCGCCAGCAGCTTGGGTGACAGGGAGGCTGAAAAACTGTTTTTT
TRBD2	TRBJ2-7	TRBV20-1	few	17	CSAIPRGGTILNYEQYF	TGCAGTGCTATACCTAGGGGAGGGACCATTCTAAATTACGAGCAGTACTTC
-	TRBJ1-4	TRBV6-5	-	16	CASSYSLTRAREKLFF	TGTGCCAGCAGTTACTCTCTGACCCGGGCTCGGGAAAAACTGTTTTTT
-	TRBJ2-5	TRBV20-1	-	16	CSAIETGFVGQETQYF	TGCAGTGCGATAGAGACCGGATTTGTAGGTCAAGAGACCCAGTACTTC
TRBD2	TRBJ2-7	TRBV7-2	once	15	CVSSTGTSLPYEQYF	TGTGTCAGCAGCACCGGGACTAGCCTTCCCTACGAGCAGTACTTC
-	TRBJ2-7	TRBV6-5	-	12	CATWGGGGEQYF	TGTGCCACCTGGGGAGGGGGCGGCGAGCAGTACTTC
-	TRBJ2-1	TRBV6-1	-	15	CASRESALSYNEQFF	TGTGCCAGCAGAGAGAGTGCCCTCTCCTACAATGAGCAGTTCTTC
-	TRBJ2-1	TRBV7-9	-	15	CASSLARGSDNEQFF	TGTGCCAGCAGCTTAGCGCGGGGCAGTGACAATGAGCAGTTCTTC
TRBD2	TRBJ2-1	TRBV7-3	-	15	CASSLFAGGWEEQFF	TGTGCCAGCAGCTTATTTGCGGGGGGCTGGGAGGAGCAGTTCTTC
TRBD2	TRBJ2-7	TRBV4-3	-	15	CASSQEGLAGYEQYF	TGCGCCAGCAGCCAAGAAGGACTAGCGGGGTACGAGCAGTACTTC
-	TRBJ2-7	TRBV28	-	13	CASSNPGRYEQYF	TGTGCCAGCAGTAACCCGGGACGGTACGAGCAGTACTTC
-	TRBJ2-7	TRBV7-9	-	16	CASSFTGGLVSYEQYF	TGTGCCAGCAGCTTCACTGGCGGGTTGGTCTCCTACGAGCAGTACTTC
TRBD2	TRBJ2-3	TRBV29-1	few	16	CSVEAPSGVSTDTQYF	TGCAGCGTTGAAGCCCCGAGCGGGGTAAGCACAGATACGCAGTATTTT
TRBD1	TRBJ2-7	TRBV25-1	-	14	CASSGQGGSGEQYF	TGTGCCAGCAGTGGACAGGGGGGATCGGGCGAGCAGTACTTC
-	TRBJ1-4	TRBV10-3	-	15	CAISESTATNEKLFF	TGTGCCATCAGTGAGTCTACAGCAACTAATGAAAAACTGTTTTTT
TRBD2	TRBJ2-7	TRBV7-9	-	18	CASSLGVRGLAGTYEQYF	TGTGCCAGCAGCTTAGGGGTACGAGGGCTAGCGGGAACCTACGAGCAGTACTTC
TRBD2	TRBJ2-3	TRBV7-8	-	16	CASSSLTGGLGDTQYF	TGTGCCAGCAGCTCATTGACGGGGGGGCTTGGAGATACGCAGTATTTT
-	TRBJ2-4	TRBV28	-	13	CASSLTLGREQYF	TGTGCCAGCAGTTTAACCCTCGGCAGAGAGCAGTACTTC
TRBD1	TRBJ1-2	TRBV12-3/TRBV12-4	-	13	CASSLVGGGGYTF	TGTGCCAGCAGTTTAGTAGGGGGCGGGGGCTACACCTTC
-	TRBJ2-3	TRBV29-1	few	13	CSVGWRAADTQYF	TGCAGCGTTGGATGGAGGGCCGCAGATACGCAGTATTTT
-	TRBJ2-7	TRBV25-1	-	15	CASSETTAGGYEQYF	TGTGCCAGCAGTGAGACGACAGCGGGTGGTTACGAGCAGTACTTC
-	TRBJ1-5	TRBV12-3/TRBV12-4	-	13	CASKVSGSQPQHF	TGTGCCAGCAAAGTTTCCGGCAGTCAGCCCCAGCATTTT
-	TRBJ1-1	TRBV10-3	-	11	CAISGSFEAFF	TGTGCCATCAGTGGGTCCTTTGAAGCTTTCTTT
-	TRBJ2-7	TRBV5-1	many	14	CASSLVGGAYEQYF	TGCGCCAGCAGCTTGGTCGGCGGGGCGTACGAGCAGTACTTC
-	TRBJ1-4	TRBV4-2	-	21	CASSQGDVKVQGYGTNEKLFF	TGTGCCAGCAGCCAAGGGGACGTCAAGGTACAGGGCTACGGTACTAATGAAAAACTGTTTTTT
-	TRBJ2-7	TRBV12-5	-	16	CASGLVQTGGLYEQYF	TGTGCTAGTGGTTTGGTTCAGACAGGCGGACTTTACGAGCAGTACTTC
TRBD1	TRBJ2-2	TRBV6-6	few	14	CASRQGANTGELFF	TGTGCCAGCAGACAGGGGGCGAACACCGGGGAGCTGTTTTTT